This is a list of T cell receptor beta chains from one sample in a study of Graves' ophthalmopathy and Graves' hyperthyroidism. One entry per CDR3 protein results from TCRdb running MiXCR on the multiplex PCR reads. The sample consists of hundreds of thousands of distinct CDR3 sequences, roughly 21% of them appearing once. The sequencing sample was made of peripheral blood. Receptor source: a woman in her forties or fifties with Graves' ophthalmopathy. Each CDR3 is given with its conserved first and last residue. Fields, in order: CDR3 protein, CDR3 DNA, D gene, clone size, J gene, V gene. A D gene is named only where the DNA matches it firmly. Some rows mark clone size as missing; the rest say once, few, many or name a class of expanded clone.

CDR3aa: CASSLFGTGIYEQYF; CDR3nt: TGTGCCAGCAGTTTATTCGGGACAGGGATATACGAGCAGTACTTC; d_gene: TRBD1; abundance: many; j_gene: TRBJ2-7; v_gene: TRBV12-3/TRBV12-4
CDR3aa: CASRHWGPQETQYF; CDR3nt: TGTGCCAGCAGACATTGGGGCCCCCAAGAGACCCAGTACTTC; d_gene: -; abundance: many; j_gene: TRBJ2-5; v_gene: TRBV14
CDR3aa: CASSPWTGAETQYF; CDR3nt: TGTGCCAGCAGCCCGTGGACAGGGGCAGAGACCCAGTACTTC; d_gene: TRBD1; abundance: many; j_gene: TRBJ2-5; v_gene: TRBV7-9
CDR3aa: CATNTGGEETQYF; CDR3nt: TGTGCCACCAATACAGGGGGAGAAGAGACCCAGTACTTC; d_gene: TRBD1; abundance: -; j_gene: TRBJ2-5; v_gene: TRBV24-1
CDR3aa: CASSFGTGFYEQYF; CDR3nt: TGTGCCAGCAGTTTCGGGACAGGGTTCTACGAGCAGTACTTC; d_gene: TRBD1; abundance: many; j_gene: TRBJ2-7; v_gene: TRBV6-5
CDR3aa: CATSRVSNTGELFF; CDR3nt: TGTGCCACCAGCAGAGTCAGCAACACCGGGGAGCTGTTTTTT; d_gene: -; abundance: many; j_gene: TRBJ2-2; v_gene: TRBV15
CDR3aa: CASSQGGGWGKNIQYF; CDR3nt: TGTGCCAGCAGCCAAGGGGGAGGTTGGGGCAAAAACATTCAGTACTTC; d_gene: -; abundance: -; j_gene: TRBJ2-4; v_gene: TRBV14
CDR3aa: CASSSRTRGRTEAFF; CDR3nt: TGTGCCAGCAGTTCCCGGACGCGGGGGAGAACTGAAGCTTTCTTT; d_gene: -; abundance: many; j_gene: TRBJ1-1; v_gene: TRBV6-2/TRBV6-3
CDR3aa: CASSPLAGRTYEQYF; CDR3nt: TGTGCCAGCAGCCCCTTAGCGGGGAGAACCTACGAGCAGTACTTC; d_gene: TRBD2; abundance: many; j_gene: TRBJ2-7; v_gene: TRBV14
CDR3aa: CASSLRPGRGQETQYF; CDR3nt: TGTGCCAGCAGCCTTAGGCCGGGACGAGGACAAGAGACCCAGTACTTC; d_gene: -; abundance: many; j_gene: TRBJ2-5; v_gene: TRBV28
CDR3aa: CASSYSRQTMNTEAFF; CDR3nt: TGTGCCAGCAGTTACTCGAGACAGACCATGAACACTGAAGCTTTCTTT; d_gene: -; abundance: many; j_gene: TRBJ1-1; v_gene: TRBV6-5
CDR3aa: CASSSTTYEQYF; CDR3nt: TGTGCCAGCAGTTCGACTACCTACGAGCAGTACTTC; d_gene: -; abundance: many; j_gene: TRBJ2-7; v_gene: TRBV27